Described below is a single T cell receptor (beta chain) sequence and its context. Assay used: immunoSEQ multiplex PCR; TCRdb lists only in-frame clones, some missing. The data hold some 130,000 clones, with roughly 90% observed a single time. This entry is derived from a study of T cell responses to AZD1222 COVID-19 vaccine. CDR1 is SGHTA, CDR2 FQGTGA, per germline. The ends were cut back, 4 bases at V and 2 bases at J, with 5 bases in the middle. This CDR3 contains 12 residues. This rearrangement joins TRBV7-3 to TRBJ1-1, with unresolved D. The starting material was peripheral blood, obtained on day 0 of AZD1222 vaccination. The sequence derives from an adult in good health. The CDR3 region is CASSYDNTEAFF. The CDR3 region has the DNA TGTGCCAGCAGCTATGATAACACTGAAGCTTTCTTT.